This T cell receptor (beta chain) came from a study of CD8 T cells in ankylosing spondylitis. As for this clonotype: The antigen is not known.

Study-wide findings and caveats: Within matched ankylosing spondylitis synovial fluid, disease-linked clones were reportedly significantly enriched. The study identified a TCR beta motif of several highly homologous variants that appeared characteristic of ankylosing spondylitis blood. Past studies reported some motif variants in reactive arthritis synovial fluid and blood.

5'-RACE, quantitative and with molecular barcodes, yielded the TCR beta libraries. TCRdb reprocessed the 5' RACE reads with MiXCR, giving one entry per CDR3 protein. This sample has around 480,000 distinct CDR3 sequences, with 15% to 20% found just once. The CDR3 totals 15 residues. In germline, CDR1 is ENHRY, CDR2 SYGVKD. Unmatched junction bases numbered 3, after V lost 5 bases and J lost 4 bases. The sequenced sample was blood, either unsorted or a sorted T cell fraction (not recorded which). This TCR was recovered from a male donor with ankylosing spondylitis. This rearrangement joins TRBV10-3 to TRBJ2-1; 12 bases fit TRBD2. As DNA, the CDR3 is TGTGCCATCAGTTTACTAGCGGGAGGTTACAATGAGCAGTTCTTC. This codes for CAISLLAGGYNEQFF.